The T cell receptor beta chain under discussion was sequenced for a study of OX40 agonist ivuxolimab in advanced cancers. The data were produced by immunoSEQ multiplex PCR, yet TCRdb's version contains in-frame clones alone and is incomplete. The sample holds 52,000 or so clones, around four fifths seen once. This CDR3 spans 14 amino acids. V lost 1 base and J lost 5, with 11 bases in between. The germline V gene encodes CDR1 GTSNPN and CDR2 SVGIG (reference sequence). The clonotype comes from an adult with an advanced solid tumor such as melanoma, head and neck, liver or kidney cancer. V and J are TRBV30 and TRBJ1-4; possible D gene TRBD1, 6 bases. Sequencing used CD4+ or CD8+ T cells sorted from blood, obtained in a trial of the OX40 agonist ivuxolimab. The CDR3 sequence is CAWSAGQLNEKLFF. CDR3 DNA: TGTGCCTGGAGTGCGGGACAACTCAATGAAAAACTGTTTTTT.